Listed here are 8 T cell receptor beta chains from one sample, sequenced in a study of tumor-infiltrating lymphocytes in primary liver carcinoma. Blood RNA originated from unsorted whole blood, with germline DNA additionally extracted. With roughly 0.5 ug total RNA as template and a constant-region primer, TCR beta cDNA was made. Libraries of TCR beta came from three nested multiplex PCR rounds with slightly modified ARM-PCR. Use of TRBV1-TRBV30 forward primers with a C-beta reverse primer characterized the first two PCR rounds, which lasted ten to eleven cycles each. One entry per CDR3 protein results from TCRdb running MiXCR on the multiplex PCR reads. Among approximately 300,000 distinct CDR3 sequences listed, about 60% were seen once. Specimen: peripheral blood. All receptors come from a man aged 35 to 55 with primary liver carcinoma and hepatitis B virus infection.

The V and J genes are TRBV11-3 and TRBJ1-2; the D is unclear. V was clipped by 1 base and J by 6 bases, with 12 bases between them. This CDR3 contains 14 residues. Germline V gene lookup returns CDR1 SGHNT and CDR2 YENEEA. The CDR3 DNA reads TGTGCCAGCAGCTTAGCGACGGTTCTTGATGGCTACACCTTC. Protein product: CASSLATVLDGYTF.

Notes on this clonotype: One end of the junction does not line up with germline, which may come from a read error. The J gene is TRBJ2-5, the V gene TRBV11-3; 12 bases match TRBD2. The CDR3 consists of 16 residues. Germline V gene sequence: CDR1 SGHNT, CDR2 YENEEA. The CDR3 here is CAISIEGTSGQETQYF. CDR3 DNA: TGTGCCATCAGCATAGAGGGGACTAGCGGGCAAGAGACCCAGTACTTC.

Regarding this clonotype: The junction does not match germline at one end; this may be a read error. CDR3 in amino acids: CASSLRGNTGAFF. CDR3 nucleotide sequence: TGTGCCAGCAGCTTGAGGGGGAACACTGGAGCTTTCTTT. The chain couples TRBV11-2 to TRBJ1-1; D is perhaps TRBD1 (6 bases). Germline V CDR1 and CDR2: SGHAT, FQNNGV. The CDR3 covers 13 residues. Variable domain in full (rest from reference TRBV11-2 and TRBJ1-1): EAGVAQSPRYKIIEKRQSVAFWCNPISGHATLYWYQQILGQGPKLLIQFQNNGVVDDSQLPKDRFSAERLKGVDSTLKIQPAKLEDSAVYLCASSLRGNTGAFFGQGTRLTVV.

In regard to this clonotype: A much larger clonotype is one base distant, so this may be a read error. The chain is built from TRBV6-1 and TRBJ2-2; D unclear. The CDR3 extends over 14 amino acids. The germline CDR1 and CDR2 sequences are MNHNS and SASEGT. CDR3 amino acids: CANSLSVTTGELFF. The CDR3 nucleotides read TGTGCCAACAGTCTCAGCGTTACCACCGGGGAGCTGTTTTTT.

Concerning this clonotype itself: An end of the junction differs from the germline gene, which may be a read error. The rearrangement uses TRBV11-1 and TRBJ2-3, with D tentatively TRBD2 (5 bases). The length of the CDR3 is 17 residues. CDR1 is SGHAT, CDR2 FQDESV, per germline (reference sequence). The CDR3 spells CASSLEFGRASTDTQYF. The CDR3 DNA reads as TGTGCCAGCAGCTTAGAGTTTGGCAGAGCTAGCACAGATACACAGTATTTT.

This clonotype is a singleton in its sample. Just one base apart from a much larger clone, this may be a read error. The chain employs TRBV6-5 and TRBJ1-5; 7 positions agree with TRBD1. CDR1 and CDR2 (germline): MNHEY, SVGAGI. The CDR3 has 14 amino acids. V trimming: 6 bases; J trimming: 5 bases; junction bases outside the gene matches: 7. CDR3 sequence: CASRVRDSYQPQHF. CDR3 nucleotide sequence: TGTGCCAGCAGAGTCCGGGACAGTTATCAGCCCCAGCATTTT.

Comment on this clonotype: An end of the junction differs from the germline gene, which may be a read error. The CDR3 coding sequence is TGTGCCAACAGAGAGACACTAAATCAGCTCCAGCATTTT. Its protein product is CANRETLNQLQHF. The chain couples TRBV6-6 to TRBJ1-5; D remains ambiguous. The germline V gene encodes CDR1 MNHNY and CDR2 SVGAGI (reference sequence). CDR3 length: 13 amino acids.

This clonotype has only a few counts. This may be a read error, as it is one base from a much larger clone. The rearrangement uses TRBV29-1 and TRBJ2-7; D possibly corresponds to TRBD1 (8 bases). In germline, CDR1 is SQVTM, CDR2 ANQGSEA. V shed 7 bases and J shed 7 bases, with 17 bases lying between them. CDR3 length equals 12 residues. The CDR3 DNA sequence: TGCAGCGGACGGACAGGGAGGGTGGAGCAGTACTTC. Its translation: CSGRTGRVEQYF.